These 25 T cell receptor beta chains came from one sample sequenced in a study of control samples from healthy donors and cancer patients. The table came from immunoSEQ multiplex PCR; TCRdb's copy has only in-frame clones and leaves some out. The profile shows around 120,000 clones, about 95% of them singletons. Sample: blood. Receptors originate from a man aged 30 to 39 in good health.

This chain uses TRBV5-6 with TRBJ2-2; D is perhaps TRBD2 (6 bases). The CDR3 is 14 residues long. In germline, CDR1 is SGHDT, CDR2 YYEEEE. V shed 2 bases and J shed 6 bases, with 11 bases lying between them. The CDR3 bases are TGTGCCAGCAGCTTCCCAGGCGGGGCCGGGGAGCTGTTTTTT. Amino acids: CASSFPGGAGELFF.

The CDR3 is CASSSLSVAKNIQYF. CDR3 coding DNA: TGTGCCAGCAGCTCCCTTTCAGTCGCCAAAAACATTCAGTACTTC. This sequence joins TRBV13 and TRBJ2-4; D unclear. The V gene lost 4 bases and the J gene lost 1 base, with 11 bases spanning the gap. The CDR3 length is 15 residues. Germline V lookup: CDR1 PRHDT, CDR2 FYEKMQ (reference sequence).

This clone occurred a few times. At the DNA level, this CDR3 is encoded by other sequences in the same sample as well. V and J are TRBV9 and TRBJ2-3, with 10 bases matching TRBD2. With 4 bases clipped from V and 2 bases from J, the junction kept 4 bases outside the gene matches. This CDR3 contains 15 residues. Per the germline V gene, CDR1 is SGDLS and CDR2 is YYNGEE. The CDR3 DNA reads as TGTGCCAGCAGCCCTGGACTAGCGGTCACAGATACGCAGTATTTT. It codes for CASSPGLAVTDTQYF.

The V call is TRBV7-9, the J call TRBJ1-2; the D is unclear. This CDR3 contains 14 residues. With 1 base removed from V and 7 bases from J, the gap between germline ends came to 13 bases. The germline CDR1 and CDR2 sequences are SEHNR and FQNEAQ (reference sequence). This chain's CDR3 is CASSLEPVLTGYTF. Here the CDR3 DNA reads TGTGCCAGCAGCTTAGAACCGGTATTGACTGGCTACACCTTC.

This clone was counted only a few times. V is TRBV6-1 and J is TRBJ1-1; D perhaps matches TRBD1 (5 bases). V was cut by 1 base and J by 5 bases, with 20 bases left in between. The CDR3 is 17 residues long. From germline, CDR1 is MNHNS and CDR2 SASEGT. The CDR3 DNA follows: TGTGCCAGCAGTGAAGTGCCAGGGACGGCTGGAGGAACTGAAGCTTTCTTT. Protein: CASSEVPGTAGGTEAFF.

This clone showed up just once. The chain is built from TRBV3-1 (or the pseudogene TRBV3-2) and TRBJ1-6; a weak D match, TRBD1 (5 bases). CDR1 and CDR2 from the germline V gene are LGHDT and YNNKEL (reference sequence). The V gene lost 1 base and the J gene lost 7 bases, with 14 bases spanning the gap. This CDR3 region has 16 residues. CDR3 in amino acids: CASSQAGGTENSPLHF. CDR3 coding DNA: TGTGCCAGCAGCCAAGCCGGGGGTACGGAGAATTCACCCCTCCACTTT.

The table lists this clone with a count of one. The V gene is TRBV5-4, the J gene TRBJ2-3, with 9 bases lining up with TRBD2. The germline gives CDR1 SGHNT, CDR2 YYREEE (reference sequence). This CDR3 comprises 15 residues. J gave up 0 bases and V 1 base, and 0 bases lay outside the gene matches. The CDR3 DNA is TGTGCCAGCAGCTTGACTAGCGGGAGCACAGATACGCAGTATTTT. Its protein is CASSLTSGSTDTQYF.

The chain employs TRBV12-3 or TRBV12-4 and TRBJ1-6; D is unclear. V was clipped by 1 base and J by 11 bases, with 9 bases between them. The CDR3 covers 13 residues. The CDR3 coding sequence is TGTGCCAGCAGTTTAGGGGCGGGGACACCCCTCCACTTT. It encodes CASSLGAGTPLHF.

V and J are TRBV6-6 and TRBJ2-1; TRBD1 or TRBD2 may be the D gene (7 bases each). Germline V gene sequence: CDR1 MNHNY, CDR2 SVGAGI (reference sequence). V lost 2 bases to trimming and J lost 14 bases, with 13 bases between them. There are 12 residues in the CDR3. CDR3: CASSYRQGLKFF. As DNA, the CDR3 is TGTGCCAGCAGTTACCGACAGGGACTAAAGTTCTTC.

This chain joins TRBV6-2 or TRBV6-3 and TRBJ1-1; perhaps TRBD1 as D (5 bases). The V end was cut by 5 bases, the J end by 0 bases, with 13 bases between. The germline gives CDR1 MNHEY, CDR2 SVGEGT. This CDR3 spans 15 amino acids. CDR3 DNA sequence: TGTGCCAGCAGTCCGGGCCGGGGGTTGAACACTGAAGCTTTCTTT. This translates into CASSPGRGLNTEAFF.

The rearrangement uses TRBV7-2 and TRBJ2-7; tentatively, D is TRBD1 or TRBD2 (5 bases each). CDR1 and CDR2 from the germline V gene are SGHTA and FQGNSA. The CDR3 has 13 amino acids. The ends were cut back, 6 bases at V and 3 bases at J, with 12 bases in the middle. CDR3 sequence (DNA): TGTGCCAGCAGTAATGGGGCGGGCTACGAGCAGTACTTC. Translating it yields CASSNGAGYEQYF.

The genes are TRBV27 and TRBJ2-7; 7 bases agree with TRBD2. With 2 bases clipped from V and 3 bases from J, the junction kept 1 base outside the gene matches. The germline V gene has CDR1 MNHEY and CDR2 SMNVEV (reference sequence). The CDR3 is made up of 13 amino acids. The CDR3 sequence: CASSLTSDYEQYF. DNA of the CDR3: TGTGCCAGCAGTTTAACTAGCGACTACGAGCAGTACTTC.

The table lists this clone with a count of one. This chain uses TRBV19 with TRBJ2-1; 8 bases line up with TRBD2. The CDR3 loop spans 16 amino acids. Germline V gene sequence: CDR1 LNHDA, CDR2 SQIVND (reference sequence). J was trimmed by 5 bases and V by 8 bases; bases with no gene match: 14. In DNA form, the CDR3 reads TGTGCCAGTCAAAGAGTCGGTAGCGGGGCTGACAATGAGCAGTTCTTC. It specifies CASQRVGSGADNEQFF.

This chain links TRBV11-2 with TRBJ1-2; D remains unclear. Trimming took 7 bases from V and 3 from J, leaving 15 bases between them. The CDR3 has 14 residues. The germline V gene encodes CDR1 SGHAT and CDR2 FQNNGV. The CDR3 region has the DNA TGTGCCAGCACCCAACAGACCGATTACTATGGCTACACCTTC. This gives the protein CASTQQTDYYGYTF.

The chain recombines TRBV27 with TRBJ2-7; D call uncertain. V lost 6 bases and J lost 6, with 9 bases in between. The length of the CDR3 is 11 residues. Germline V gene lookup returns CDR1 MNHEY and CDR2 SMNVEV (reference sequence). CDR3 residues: CASSLVIEQYF. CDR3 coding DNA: TGTGCCAGCAGCTTAGTCATCGAGCAGTACTTC.

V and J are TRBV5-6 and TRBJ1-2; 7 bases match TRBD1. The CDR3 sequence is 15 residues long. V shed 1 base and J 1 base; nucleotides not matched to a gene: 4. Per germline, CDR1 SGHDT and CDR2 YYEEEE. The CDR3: CASSLWDSYNYGYTF. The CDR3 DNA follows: TGTGCCAGCAGCTTGTGGGACAGCTATAACTATGGCTACACCTTC. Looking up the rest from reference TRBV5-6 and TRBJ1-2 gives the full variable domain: DAGVTQSPTHLIKTRGQQVTLRCSPKSGHDTVSWYQQALGQGPQFIFQYYEEEERQRGNFPDRFSGHQFPNYSSELNVNALLLGDSALYLCASSLWDSYNYGYTFGSGTRLTVV.

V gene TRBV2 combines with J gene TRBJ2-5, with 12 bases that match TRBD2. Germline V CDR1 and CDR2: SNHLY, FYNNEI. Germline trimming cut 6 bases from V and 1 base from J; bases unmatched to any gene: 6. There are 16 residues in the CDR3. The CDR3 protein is CASSRLAGATQETQYF. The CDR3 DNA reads TGTGCCAGCAGCCGACTAGCGGGGGCCACCCAAGAGACCCAGTACTTC.

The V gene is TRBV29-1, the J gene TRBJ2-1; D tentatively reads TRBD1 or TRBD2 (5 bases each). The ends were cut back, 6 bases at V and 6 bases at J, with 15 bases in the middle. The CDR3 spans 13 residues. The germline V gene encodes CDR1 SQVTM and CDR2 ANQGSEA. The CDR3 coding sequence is TGCAGCGTGCCCCCGGGACCACCCAATGAGCAGTTCTTC. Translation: CSVPPGPPNEQFF.

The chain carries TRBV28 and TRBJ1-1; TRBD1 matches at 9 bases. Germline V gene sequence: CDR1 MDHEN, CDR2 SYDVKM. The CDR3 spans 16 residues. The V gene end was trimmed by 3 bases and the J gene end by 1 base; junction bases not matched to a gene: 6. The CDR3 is CASSLGTGTANTEAFF. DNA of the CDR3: TGTGCCAGCAGTTTGGGGACAGGGACCGCGAACACTGAAGCTTTCTTT.

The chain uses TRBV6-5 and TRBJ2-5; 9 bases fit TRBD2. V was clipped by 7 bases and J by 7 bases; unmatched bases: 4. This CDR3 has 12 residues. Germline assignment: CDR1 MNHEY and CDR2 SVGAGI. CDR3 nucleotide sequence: TGTGCCAGCATCTCTAGCGGGGCGACCCAGTACTTC. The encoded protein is CASISSGATQYF.

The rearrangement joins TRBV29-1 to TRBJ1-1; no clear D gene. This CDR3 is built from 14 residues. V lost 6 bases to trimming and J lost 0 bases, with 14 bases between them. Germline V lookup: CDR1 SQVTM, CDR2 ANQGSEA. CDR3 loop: CSVIFRALNTEAFF. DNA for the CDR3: TGCAGCGTGATATTTAGGGCATTGAACACTGAAGCTTTCTTT.

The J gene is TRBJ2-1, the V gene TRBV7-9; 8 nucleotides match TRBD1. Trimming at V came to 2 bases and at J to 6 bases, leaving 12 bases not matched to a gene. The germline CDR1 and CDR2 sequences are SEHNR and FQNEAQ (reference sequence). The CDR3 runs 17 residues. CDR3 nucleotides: TGTGCCAGCAGCTTAAAAGGCGGACAGGGTTTTGGCAATGAGCAGTTCTTC. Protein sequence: CASSLKGGQGFGNEQFF.

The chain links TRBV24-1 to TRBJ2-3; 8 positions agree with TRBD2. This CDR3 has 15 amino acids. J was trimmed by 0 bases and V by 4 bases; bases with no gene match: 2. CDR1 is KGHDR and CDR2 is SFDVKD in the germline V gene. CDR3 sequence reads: CATSERGASTDTQYF. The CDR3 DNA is TGTGCCACCAGTGAGCGGGGGGCTAGCACAGATACGCAGTATTTT.

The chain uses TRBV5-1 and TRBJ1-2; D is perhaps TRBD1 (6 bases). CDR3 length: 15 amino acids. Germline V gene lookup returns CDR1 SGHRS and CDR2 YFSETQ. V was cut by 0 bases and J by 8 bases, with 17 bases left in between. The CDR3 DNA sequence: TGCGCCAGCAGCTTGGGGGGGAGACAGGCCCTCGGCTACACCTTC. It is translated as CASSLGGRQALGYTF.

The CDR3 region has the DNA TGCGCCAGCAGGCGACAGGGGAGGCTCATGAACACTGAAGCTTTCTTT. This gives the protein CASRRQGRLMNTEAFF. This sequence joins TRBV5-1 and TRBJ1-1; 8 bases agree with TRBD1. This CDR3 has 16 residues. Looked up from germline, CDR1 is SGHRS and CDR2 is YFSETQ. The J segment lost 0 bases and the V segment lost 5 bases, leaving 9 bases of the junction unmatched.